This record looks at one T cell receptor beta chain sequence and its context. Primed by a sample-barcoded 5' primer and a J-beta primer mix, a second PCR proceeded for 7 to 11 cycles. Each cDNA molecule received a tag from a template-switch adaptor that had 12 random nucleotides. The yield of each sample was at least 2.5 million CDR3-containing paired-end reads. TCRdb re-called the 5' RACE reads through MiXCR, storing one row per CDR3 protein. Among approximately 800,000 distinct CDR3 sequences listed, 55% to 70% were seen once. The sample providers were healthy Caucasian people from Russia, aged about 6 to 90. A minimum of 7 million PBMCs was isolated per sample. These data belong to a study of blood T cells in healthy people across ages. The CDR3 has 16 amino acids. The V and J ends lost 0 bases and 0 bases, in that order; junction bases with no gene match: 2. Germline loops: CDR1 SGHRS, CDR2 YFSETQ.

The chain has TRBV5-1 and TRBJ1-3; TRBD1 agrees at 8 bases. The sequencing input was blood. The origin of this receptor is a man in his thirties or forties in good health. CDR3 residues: CASSLDRGYSGNTIYF. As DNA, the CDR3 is TGCGCCAGCAGCTTGGACAGGGGGTACTCTGGAAACACCATATATTTT.